One and the same sample provided the 20 T cell receptor beta chains below, sequenced in a study of blood T cell repertoires in COVID-19. The data were produced by immunoSEQ multiplex PCR, yet TCRdb's version contains in-frame clones alone and is incomplete. Altogether around 28,000 clones are present, approximately 87% being singletons, with the ten largest covering approximately 16%. Sequenced: peripheral blood. Source of these receptors: a man between 65 and 79 years old with active COVID-19.

The chain links TRBV19 to TRBJ2-3; 8 bases fit TRBD2. V shed 3 bases, J shed 2 bases, and the junction held 4 bases outside the gene matches. The CDR3 loop spans 15 amino acids. In germline, CDR1 is LNHDA, CDR2 SQIVND (reference sequence). The CDR3 reads CASSMSGGNTDTQYF. In DNA form, the CDR3 reads TGTGCCAGTAGTATGAGCGGGGGTAACACAGATACGCAGTATTTT.

The chain joins TRBV19 to TRBJ1-2; tentatively, D is TRBD1 (6 bases). CDR3 length equals 15 residues. V lost 4 bases to trimming and J lost 4 bases, with 16 bases between them. CDR1 LNHDA and CDR2 SQIVND come from the germline V gene (reference sequence). This CDR3 reads CASSRTQGGAYGYTF. For the CDR3, the DNA is TGTGCCAGTAGTAGAACACAGGGTGGTGCCTATGGCTACACCTTC.

This clone was found a few times. The chain employs TRBV27 and TRBJ1-6, with 8 bases aligning to TRBD1. CDR1 is MNHEY, CDR2 SMNVEV, per germline (reference sequence). There are 15 residues in the CDR3. V shed 3 bases, J shed 8 bases, and the junction held 6 bases outside the gene matches. The CDR3 region has the DNA TGTGCCAGCAGTTTGGACAGGGTGGGTTATTCACCCCTCCACTTT. Its protein product is CASSLDRVGYSPLHF.

This clone was counted a single time. The chain is built from TRBV15 and TRBJ1-4; 8 nucleotides align to TRBD1. The CDR3 is made up of 15 amino acids. The germline CDR1 and CDR2 sequences are LNHNV and YYDKDF (reference sequence). Trimming at V came to 4 bases and at J to 7 bases, leaving 8 bases not matched to a gene. The CDR3 here is CATSIPTTGVEKLFF. In nucleotides, the CDR3 is TGTGCCACCAGCATCCCGACGACAGGGGTTGAAAAACTGTTTTTT.

The J gene is TRBJ1-3, the V gene TRBV29-1, with 10 bases aligning to TRBD1. Trimming cost V 7 bases and J 4 bases; bases outside gene matches: 7. Germline CDR1 is SQVTM and CDR2 is ANQGSEA. This CDR3 region has 14 residues. The DNA of the CDR3 is TGCAGCGCCGCCCCGGGACAGGGGGGAAACACCATATATTTT. Its translation: CSAAPGQGGNTIYF.

This sequence joins TRBV11-3 and TRBJ2-3, with 11 bases fitting TRBD2. The CDR3 extends over 15 amino acids. Germline values: CDR1 SGHNT, CDR2 YENEEA. J lost 5 bases, V lost 5 bases, and 6 bases had no gene match. CDR3: CASSVTSGARDTQYF. CDR3 sequence (DNA): TGTGCCAGCAGCGTGACTAGCGGGGCGAGAGATACGCAGTATTTT.

In nucleotides, the CDR3 is TGTGCCAGCAGCTTAAGCCCGCGGGGACAGGGGATCTCTGGAAACACCATATATTTT. This sequence encodes CASSLSPRGQGISGNTIYF. This chain uses TRBV7-3 with TRBJ1-3; 10 nucleotides match TRBD1. Germline-derived CDR1 and CDR2 are SGHTA and FQGTGA. The CDR3 runs 19 residues. With V trimmed by 1 base and J by 0 bases, 9 bases remained unmatched.

The J gene is TRBJ1-1, the V gene TRBV6-6, with D uncertain. CDR1 and CDR2 from the germline V gene are MNHNY and SVGAGI (reference sequence). Trimming took off 4 bases at V and 1 base at J, with 10 bases between the two ends. The CDR3 consists of 14 residues. Here the CDR3 DNA reads TGTGCCAGCAGTTCCGAGAACAGGAACACTGAAGCTTTCTTT. Translating it yields CASSSENRNTEAFF.

The chain combines TRBV5-4 with TRBJ2-1, with TRBD1 matching 7 bases. Germline V gives CDR1 SGHNT, CDR2 YYREEE (reference sequence). V lost 7 bases to trimming and J lost 1 base; unmatched junction nucleotides: 2. CDR3 size: 13 residues. The CDR3 here is CASADRSYNEQFF. The DNA of the CDR3 is TGTGCCAGCGCGGACAGGTCCTACAATGAGCAGTTCTTC.

The chain couples TRBV5-1 to TRBJ2-2; D unclear. V lost 6 bases to trimming and J lost 1 base, with 10 bases between them. Germline CDR1 reads SGHRS; CDR2 reads YFSETQ. The CDR3 loop spans 14 amino acids. CDR3 loop: CASNERRNTGELFF. The CDR3 nucleotides read TGCGCCAGCAACGAGCGAAGGAACACCGGGGAGCTGTTTTTT.

The chain is built from TRBV6-2 or TRBV6-3 and TRBJ2-1, with D unclear. There are 12 residues in the CDR3. Germline values: CDR1 MNHEY, CDR2 SVGEGT. The germline V and J ends were trimmed by 0 bases and 10 bases, with 7 bases remaining between them. CDR3 sequence (DNA): TGTGCCAGCAGTTACTCCCCTAAGGAGCAGTTCTTC. This encodes CASSYSPKEQFF.

The chain recombines TRBV5-1 with TRBJ1-4, with 7 bases identical to TRBD1. Germline V gene lookup returns CDR1 SGHRS and CDR2 YFSETQ. With 2 bases clipped from V and 4 bases from J, the junction kept 2 bases outside the gene matches. CDR3 length: 14 amino acids. CDR3 protein: CASSLQGINEKLFF. The CDR3 DNA sequence: TGCGCCAGCAGCTTACAGGGGATTAATGAAAAACTGTTTTTT.

This chain links TRBV30 with TRBJ1-5; 11 bases line up with TRBD1. CDR1 GTSNPN and CDR2 SVGIG come from the germline V gene (reference sequence). V lost 3 bases, J lost 4 bases, and 8 bases stayed unmatched. CDR3 length equals 16 residues. The CDR3 coding sequence is TGTGCCTGGAGCGCCCACGGGACAGGGGGAAATCAGCCCCAGCATTTT. This codes for CAWSAHGTGGNQPQHF.

V usage is TRBV7-6 and J usage is TRBJ2-1; 10 nucleotides align to TRBD2. Germline trimming cut 2 bases from V and 8 bases from J; bases unmatched to any gene: 12. The CDR3 contains 17 residues. Per the germline V gene, CDR1 is SGHVS and CDR2 is FNYEAQ. The DNA of the CDR3 is TGTGCCAGCAGCTTAACGGGGAGCGGGGGGGCCTCATATGAGCAGTTCTTC. Translated: CASSLTGSGGASYEQFF.

The gene calls are TRBV28 and TRBJ2-5; unclear D gene. Trimming stripped 3 bases from V and 5 bases from J, with 10 bases between. Germline V gene sequence: CDR1 MDHEN, CDR2 SYDVKM. The CDR3 has 13 residues. Here the CDR3 DNA reads TGTGCCAGCAGTTTCCCAGTCGGGGAGACCCAGTACTTC. Amino acids: CASSFPVGETQYF.

V and J are TRBV18 and TRBJ2-7; 15 bases map to TRBD2. The V gene end was trimmed by 4 bases and the J gene end by 2 bases; junction bases not matched to a gene: 9. CDR3 length: 18 residues. Looked up from germline, CDR1 is KGHSH and CDR2 is LQKENI. The CDR3 DNA is TGTGCCAGCTCACGTCCCGGGACTAGCGGGGGGAGGACCTACGAGCAGTACTTC. Translating gives CASSRPGTSGGRTYEQYF.

The V and J genes are TRBV28 and TRBJ2-7; TRBD1 agrees at 7 bases. This CDR3 spans 15 amino acids. Germline trimming cut 7 bases from V and 5 bases from J; bases unmatched to any gene: 14. Per germline, CDR1 MDHEN and CDR2 SYDVKM. The CDR3 DNA follows: TGTGCCAGCACCTCAGGTGGGACAGTAATCCACGAGCAGTACTTC. Translation: CASTSGGTVIHEQYF.

The rearrangement links TRBV5-4 to TRBJ1-3, with D hard to call. Germline V lookup: CDR1 SGHNT, CDR2 YYREEE (reference sequence). The CDR3 is 14 residues long. V dropped 3 bases and J dropped 2 bases, with 9 bases sitting between them. The DNA of the CDR3 is TGTGCCAGCAGCTCGCCGGGTACTGGAAACACCATATATTTT. Its protein product is CASSSPGTGNTIYF. Full variable domain (missing parts from reference TRBV5-4 and TRBJ1-3): ETGVTQSPTHLIKTRGQQVTLRCSSQSGHNTVSWYQQALGQGPQFIFQYYREEENGRGNFPPRFSGLQFPNYSSELNVNALELDDSALYLCASSSPGTGNTIYFGEGSWLTVV.

The chain recombines TRBV7-9 with TRBJ2-1; 12 bases are a match to TRBD2. CDR3 length: 19 amino acids. The germline V gene encodes CDR1 SEHNR and CDR2 FQNEAQ (reference sequence). Trimming took 4 bases from V and 0 from J; bases not matched to a gene: 10. The CDR3 DNA sequence: TGTGCCAGCAGCTCTTCGACTAGCGGGGGAAGGGGCTCCTACAATGAGCAGTTCTTC. This encodes CASSSSTSGGRGSYNEQFF.

The genes are TRBV29-1 and TRBJ2-5; the D gene is possibly TRBD2 (6 bases). The CDR3 sequence is 14 residues long. Germline CDR1 and CDR2: SQVTM and ANQGSEA. V lost 7 bases and J lost 5, with 20 bases in between. Written as DNA, the CDR3 is TGCAGCGGGAAACTAGCATGGGGGAGCGAGACCCAGTACTTC. Its translation is CSGKLAWGSETQYF.